This note documents a single T cell receptor beta chain sequence. Its specific antigen is unknown. Per-base quality was not reported, and no clone a single base away is much larger than it. The sample originates from a study of patients and donors after allogeneic stem cell transplantation (dated by TCRdb to the early 2020s). The library relied on RT-PCR. TCRdb shows the sequencer as NextSeq 550. Clones were called with MiXCR by TCRdb after fastp trimmed the public reads at Q25, and only in-frame beta chains were retained. Each CDR3 protein gets just one entry, which takes the most common genes and DNA from the rows behind it. The sample yields 900,000 to 1,000,000 distinct CDR3 sequences; more than 15% were counted once. Around 6% of the sample is held by the ten biggest clonotypes. From the germline V gene, CDR1 is MNHEY and CDR2 is SVGEGT. A distance of 16 bases separates the germline ends of V and J, which lose 1 base and 6 bases respectively. The CDR3 runs 16 amino acids, cysteine and phenylalanine included. The CDR3 DNA has 48 bases and is translated from base 1.

The clonotype comes from a human donor who was either an allogeneic HSCT recipient or a stem cell or donor lymphocyte infusion donor (not recorded which). It is not recorded whose cells these are; they may come from a transplant donor. The sequence is built from TRBV6-2 or TRBV6-3 and TRBJ1-5, with TRBD1 perhaps the D gene, on 5 matching bases. The sequenced material came from blood, either unsorted or a sorted T cell fraction (not recorded which). In nucleotides, the sequence is TGTGCCAGCAGTTACTTGGGTACAGGTCTAATTCAGCCCCAGCATTTT. This is translated as CASSYLGTGLIQPQHF.